This TCR beta chain is drawn from a study of response to subunit inactivated influenza vaccine. The CDR3 covers 16 residues. V lost 2 bases to trimming and J lost 0 bases, with 13 bases between them. About this clonotype itself: Its antigen is not identified.

Whole-study results and caveats: Seasonal influenza vaccination, on each occasion, was suggested by the authors to recruit few new T cells.

Via MiXCR, TCRdb re-called the RT-PCR reads, giving one row per CDR3 protein. The sample includes hundreds of thousands of distinct CDR3 sequences, less than 30% of them seen just once. Sequenced here: CD4+ T cells sorted from PBMCs, sampled around 5 days after vaccination. This clonotype was sampled from a man in his fifties who received an inactivated influenza vaccine. The gene calls are TRBV12-3 or TRBV12-4 and TRBJ1-1; D unclear. The CDR3 bases are TGTGCCAGCAGTTTATACGGAATACAAATGAACACTGAAGCTTTCTTT. Protein: CASSLYGIQMNTEAFF.